The rows below give T cell receptor beta chains drawn from one sample of a study of identical twins. TCRdb called the 5' RACE reads again in MiXCR, with one record for every CDR3 protein. Here the sample spans approximately 690,000 distinct CDR3 sequences, 6% to 6.5% being singletons. Sequencing used naive T cells sorted from blood. All receptors come from a man aged 18 to 29 in good health. Both conserved end residues are part of each CDR3. The D gene is left open where the match is weak. The listing skips clone size in some rows; elsewhere it reads once, few, many or a size class.

v_call: TRBV9
d_call: -
j_call: TRBJ2-5
clone_size: few
cdr3_nt: TGTGCCAGCACCAGGGAGGTAGGAGAGACCCAGTACTTC
cdr3_aa: CASTREVGETQYF

v_call: TRBV6-1
d_call: TRBD1
j_call: TRBJ1-6
clone_size: -
cdr3_nt: TGTGCCAGCAGTCCGCGGACAGGGCCGAGCTCCTATAATTCACCCCTCCACTTT
cdr3_aa: CASSPRTGPSSYNSPLHF

v_call: TRBV7-2
d_call: -
j_call: TRBJ2-5
clone_size: many
cdr3_nt: TGTGCCAGCAGCTTTGGCCAGAAGCAGACCCAGTACTTC
cdr3_aa: CASSFGQKQTQYF

v_call: TRBV7-6
d_call: -
j_call: TRBJ2-1
clone_size: -
cdr3_nt: TGTGCCAGCAGCTTGACCCAAGATGAGCAGTTCTTC
cdr3_aa: CASSLTQDEQFF

v_call: TRBV27
d_call: -
j_call: TRBJ1-2
clone_size: many
cdr3_nt: TGTGCCAGCAGTTTATCTGCTAACTATGGCTACACCTTC
cdr3_aa: CASSLSANYGYTF

v_call: TRBV11-3
d_call: -
j_call: TRBJ2-2
clone_size: -
cdr3_nt: TGTGCCAGCAGCTTCCGCGGCGGGGAGCTGTTTTTT
cdr3_aa: CASSFRGGELFF

v_call: TRBV29-1
d_call: TRBD1
j_call: TRBJ2-1
clone_size: many
cdr3_nt: TGCAGCGTTGACAGGGGGCAGGGTATGTTCTTC
cdr3_aa: CSVDRGQGMFF

v_call: TRBV24-1
d_call: -
j_call: TRBJ1-1
clone_size: many
cdr3_nt: TGTGCCACCAGTGACCCCTCAAGACCTGAAGCTTTCTTT
cdr3_aa: CATSDPSRPEAFF

v_call: TRBV4-2
d_call: -
j_call: TRBJ2-1
clone_size: few
cdr3_nt: TGTGCCAGCAGCCAAGCGGGAGATAATTCCTACAATGAGCAGTTCTTC
cdr3_aa: CASSQAGDNSYNEQFF

v_call: TRBV5-1
d_call: -
j_call: TRBJ2-3
clone_size: many
cdr3_nt: TGCGCCAGCAGCTTGCTGTCAGATACGCAGTATTTT
cdr3_aa: CASSLLSDTQYF

v_call: TRBV12-3/TRBV12-4
d_call: TRBD2
j_call: TRBJ2-7
clone_size: -
cdr3_nt: TGTGCCAGCAGCCCCGGGGGGTGGCGCGAGCAGTACTTC
cdr3_aa: CASSPGGWREQYF

v_call: TRBV6-1
d_call: -
j_call: TRBJ2-7
clone_size: -
cdr3_nt: TGTGCCAGCATGGGGTCATACGAGCAGTACTTC
cdr3_aa: CASMGSYEQYF

v_call: TRBV20-1
d_call: -
j_call: TRBJ2-3
clone_size: -
cdr3_nt: TGCAGTGCTAGAGTTTCCCCTGACAACTTCCACTCTACGCAGTATTTT
cdr3_aa: CSARVSPDNFHSTQYF

v_call: TRBV28
d_call: TRBD2
j_call: TRBJ2-1
clone_size: few
cdr3_nt: TGTGCCCAAAGGACTAGCGGGTGGGATGAGCAGTTCTTC
cdr3_aa: CAQRTSGWDEQFF

v_call: TRBV24-1
d_call: TRBD1
j_call: TRBJ2-5
clone_size: many
cdr3_nt: TGTGCCACCAGTGAGGCCGGGACAGAGTGGGCCCAGTACTTC
cdr3_aa: CATSEAGTEWAQYF

v_call: TRBV9
d_call: -
j_call: TRBJ1-2
clone_size: many
cdr3_nt: TGTGCCAGCAGCGTAAATTTTGATGGCTACACCTTC
cdr3_aa: CASSVNFDGYTF

v_call: TRBV6-1
d_call: TRBD2
j_call: TRBJ2-1
clone_size: many
cdr3_nt: TGTGCAAAGAAAAGGCGGGAGTGGGGCTATGAGCAGTTCTTC
cdr3_aa: CAKKRREWGYEQFF

v_call: TRBV5-1
d_call: -
j_call: TRBJ1-5
clone_size: many
cdr3_nt: TGCGCCAGCAGCTTGGGGGGGGGGTATCAGCCCCAGCATTTT
cdr3_aa: CASSLGGGYQPQHF

v_call: TRBV6-1
d_call: -
j_call: TRBJ1-6
clone_size: few
cdr3_nt: TGTGCCAGCAGTAAAACAGATTCACCCCTCCACTTT
cdr3_aa: CASSKTDSPLHF

v_call: TRBV7-8
d_call: -
j_call: TRBJ2-5
clone_size: -
cdr3_nt: TGTGCCAGCAGCTTAGGTCGCCTACCCAAAGAGACCCAGTACTTC
cdr3_aa: CASSLGRLPKETQYF

v_call: TRBV20-1
d_call: TRBD1
j_call: TRBJ2-1
clone_size: many
cdr3_nt: TGCAGTGCTAGAGACGGGGTGGACAGGGGGATTGAGCAGTTCTTC
cdr3_aa: CSARDGVDRGIEQFF

v_call: TRBV20-1
d_call: TRBD2
j_call: TRBJ2-7
clone_size: few
cdr3_nt: TGCAGTGCTAGACTAGCGGGAATGTACGAGCAGTACTTC
cdr3_aa: CSARLAGMYEQYF

v_call: TRBV7-3
d_call: TRBD1
j_call: TRBJ1-1
clone_size: -
cdr3_nt: TGTGCCAGCAGCCCTAGGACAGGGACGGACACTGAAGCTTTCTTT
cdr3_aa: CASSPRTGTDTEAFF

v_call: TRBV4-3
d_call: TRBD2
j_call: TRBJ2-5
clone_size: few
cdr3_nt: TGCGCCAGCCACCGGGCGGGAGAGGAGACCCAGTACTTC
cdr3_aa: CASHRAGEETQYF

v_call: TRBV29-1
d_call: TRBD2
j_call: TRBJ2-7
clone_size: many
cdr3_nt: TGCAGCGCCGAGGGGACGGGAGGCTACGAGCAGTACTTC
cdr3_aa: CSAEGTGGYEQYF

v_call: TRBV5-1
d_call: TRBD1
j_call: TRBJ1-4
clone_size: many
cdr3_nt: TGCGCCAGCAGCCAGGACAGGGAAGAAGCAACTAATGAAAAACTGTTTTTT
cdr3_aa: CASSQDREEATNEKLFF

v_call: TRBV20-1
d_call: TRBD2
j_call: TRBJ2-7
clone_size: -
cdr3_nt: TGCAGTGCTCGCCCCCGGGACTACTCCTACGAGCAGTACTTC
cdr3_aa: CSARPRDYSYEQYF

v_call: TRBV11-2
d_call: -
j_call: TRBJ2-2
clone_size: many
cdr3_nt: TGTGCCAGCAGCTCAAACCAACTCCGTGGGGGTAGAGCCGGGGAGCTGTTTTTT
cdr3_aa: CASSSNQLRGGRAGELFF

v_call: TRBV7-9
d_call: -
j_call: TRBJ2-3
clone_size: many
cdr3_nt: TGTGCCAGCAGCACCCGGGGAGGGGGCCCAGATACGCAGTATTTT
cdr3_aa: CASSTRGGGPDTQYF

v_call: TRBV7-9
d_call: TRBD2
j_call: TRBJ2-3
clone_size: many
cdr3_nt: TGTGCCAGCAGCTTAGTGCCTAGCGGGATTAATACGCAGTATTTT
cdr3_aa: CASSLVPSGINTQYF

v_call: TRBV4-3
d_call: -
j_call: TRBJ1-2
clone_size: -
cdr3_nt: TGCGCCAGCAGCCTAGAGGGAGTCGGTGATGGCTACACCTTC
cdr3_aa: CASSLEGVGDGYTF

v_call: TRBV28
d_call: -
j_call: TRBJ1-2
clone_size: many
cdr3_nt: TGTGCCAGCAGTTTACATTTAGGAGGTGGCTACACCTTC
cdr3_aa: CASSLHLGGGYTF

v_call: TRBV7-6
d_call: -
j_call: TRBJ1-5
clone_size: many
cdr3_nt: TGTGCCAGCAGCTTAGGTTCAGGGGTCAATCAGCCCCAGCATTTT
cdr3_aa: CASSLGSGVNQPQHF

v_call: TRBV12-3/TRBV12-4
d_call: -
j_call: TRBJ1-6
clone_size: few
cdr3_nt: TGTGCCAGCAGTTTTAGTGTAGATAATTCACCCCTCCACTTT
cdr3_aa: CASSFSVDNSPLHF

v_call: TRBV7-9
d_call: -
j_call: TRBJ1-2
clone_size: few
cdr3_nt: TGTGCCAGCAGCCCCAGGGTGCCCAATTCAGGCTACACCTTC
cdr3_aa: CASSPRVPNSGYTF

v_call: TRBV12-3/TRBV12-4
d_call: -
j_call: TRBJ2-2
clone_size: many
cdr3_nt: TGTGCCAGCAGCGCAGGGAAGCGGGCGAACACCGGGGAGCTGTTTTTT
cdr3_aa: CASSAGKRANTGELFF

v_call: TRBV29-1
d_call: -
j_call: TRBJ1-2
clone_size: many
cdr3_nt: TGCAGCGTGGGGGCTGTGGGGTCCGCCAACTATGGCTACACCTTC
cdr3_aa: CSVGAVGSANYGYTF

v_call: TRBV11-2
d_call: TRBD1
j_call: TRBJ2-7
clone_size: many
cdr3_nt: TGTGCCAGCAGCTTAGATCGAAGTGGGACAGGGTTAGACGAGCAGTACTTC
cdr3_aa: CASSLDRSGTGLDEQYF

v_call: TRBV20-1
d_call: -
j_call: TRBJ2-1
clone_size: many
cdr3_nt: TGCAGTGTTCGACGGCGAACGGATTACAATGAGCAGTTCTTC
cdr3_aa: CSVRRRTDYNEQFF

v_call: TRBV4-1
d_call: -
j_call: TRBJ2-3
clone_size: few
cdr3_nt: TGCGCCAGCAGCCATGGACCCACAGATACGCAGTATTTT
cdr3_aa: CASSHGPTDTQYF

v_call: TRBV5-1
d_call: -
j_call: TRBJ2-2
clone_size: few
cdr3_nt: TGCGCCAGCAGCCCCGGACGCCCCGGGGAGCTGTTTTTT
cdr3_aa: CASSPGRPGELFF

v_call: TRBV6-1
d_call: TRBD1
j_call: TRBJ1-2
clone_size: few
cdr3_nt: TGTGCCAGCAGTCCGGGACAGGGATCCTATGGCTACACCTTC
cdr3_aa: CASSPGQGSYGYTF

v_call: TRBV7-9
d_call: -
j_call: TRBJ1-4
clone_size: many
cdr3_nt: TGTGCCAGCAGCCCCCCCATAAATGAAAAACTGTTTTTT
cdr3_aa: CASSPPINEKLFF

v_call: TRBV6-5
d_call: -
j_call: TRBJ2-1
clone_size: many
cdr3_nt: TGTGCCAGCAGTTCACCGGGACGATACAATGAGCAGTTCTTC
cdr3_aa: CASSSPGRYNEQFF

v_call: TRBV7-9
d_call: -
j_call: TRBJ2-3
clone_size: many
cdr3_nt: TGTGCCAGCAGCTTTCCCCCCCCAGATACGCAGTATTTT
cdr3_aa: CASSFPPPDTQYF

v_call: TRBV7-2
d_call: -
j_call: TRBJ1-5
clone_size: -
cdr3_nt: TGTGCCAGCAGCCTATTTAGTGTGGGCGTTCAGCCCCAGCATTTT
cdr3_aa: CASSLFSVGVQPQHF

v_call: TRBV6-1
d_call: TRBD1
j_call: TRBJ1-5
clone_size: few
cdr3_nt: TGTGCAGCGGGGACAGGGGGGCCCGGGCAGCCCCAGCATTTT
cdr3_aa: CAAGTGGPGQPQHF

v_call: TRBV12-3/TRBV12-4
d_call: -
j_call: TRBJ1-2
clone_size: many
cdr3_nt: TGTGCCAGCAGTCCCCTAAGGGACGGCCGGGGGGGCTACACCTTC
cdr3_aa: CASSPLRDGRGGYTF

v_call: TRBV6-1
d_call: -
j_call: TRBJ2-2
clone_size: -
cdr3_nt: TGTGCCAGCACCCCAGGGAGCCCGAACACCGGGGAGCTGTTTTTT
cdr3_aa: CASTPGSPNTGELFF